This T cell receptor (beta chain) was found in a study of cytomegalovirus exposure and HLA in healthy donors (TCRdb year 2017). For context, the study as a whole: According to an earlier analysis of 587 of the donors, 200 million or so T cells yielded roughly 110 million unique TCR beta sequences and roughly 280 Gb of sequence data. The study used immunosequencing to profile the T cell repertoires of several hundred subjects and linked those repertoires to cytomegalovirus serostatus. HLA typing covered class I and class II loci at four-digit resolution. A later genetic analysis used genome-wide SNP genotypes for about three fifths of the 666 donors, treating that subset as a discovery cohort. A separate validation cohort of more than 100 different subjects was used in addition to the roughly 700-subject first cohort. Rather than drawing on any new phenotypic data, the later analysis identified candidate immune exposures from TCR beta sequences and the way those sequences occurred across donors. To decide whether each TCR beta V gene segment behaved as functional or pseudogenic, an earlier analysis of over 500 of the donors relied on high-throughput TCR beta sequencing. To predict cytomegalovirus infection status, the study combined high-throughput TCR immunosequencing, statistical association of individual TCRs with disease status, and machine learning. A later analysis re-examined previously published TCR beta repertoires from about 670 donors and added high-resolution HLA genotyping to investigate patterns of TCR occurrence. Four to six DR-DQ haplotypes were handled as single units for association and clustering, since linkage in the cohort was strong. An early release covering roughly 600 HLA-typed donors comprised about 300 gigabases of sequencing data and tens of millions of unique TCR sequences. Among the roughly 390 genotyped donors, about 83% belonged to the genetic ancestry cluster associated with self-reported Caucasian donors. Every discovery cohort repertoire had been produced on one sequencing platform. Among some 410 genotyped donors of the cohort, an average of roughly 230,000 unique TCR beta nucleotide sequences was sequenced per donor, of which 15% to 20% were non-productive. The number of donors typed differed by locus, with 629-630 for A, B, C, DRB1 and DQB1, roughly 550 for DQA1, about 610 for DPA1, and around 430 for DPB1. Donor age, sex, ethnicity and CMV serostatus were collected together with the repertoire data. The study aimed to test whether signatures of past pathogen exposure could be identified by cataloging public T cell receptors.

A remark on this clone: It has no known antigen specificity. One base away there is no much larger clone; base qualities are not given.

Libraries were made using the immunoSEQ multiplex PCR assay. A mixture of 60 forward primers for TCR Vbeta segments and 13 reverse primers for TCR Jbeta segments was used in the multiplex PCR. Amplification of the CDR3 region of rearranged TCR beta genes was performed with a multiplex PCR assay on genomic DNA. The Illumina HiSeq System was used to sequence the amplified TCR beta libraries as 87-base-pair reads. In the paper's pipeline: Across the 640 or so repertoires, a later analysis counted tens of millions of unique TCR beta chains, roughly 11 million of which were shared by at least two donors. A nearest-neighbor algorithm error-corrected the raw reads and collapsed the reads into unique sequences, merging closely related sequences to remove PCR and sequencing errors. To assign V, D and J gene segments, CDR3 sequences were aligned to IMGT reference sequences. For a sequence to be retained, at least a six-nucleotide match to both a V gene segment and a J gene segment was required. A rearrangement counted as productive if the CDR3 had no stop codons and remained in frame with V and J, and every other rearrangement counted as non-productive. Following IMGT convention, CDR3 was defined as the stretch from the second conserved V-encoded cysteine up to the conserved J-encoded phenylalanine. The earlier analysis of 450 to 750 of the donors excluded any sequence lacking an unambiguous match to a single V gene segment. An earlier analysis of about 600 of the donors called V segments functional above 56.7% productive rearrangements and segregating when the between-donor standard deviation exceeded 5%. A statistical classification framework was built for diagnosing cytomegalovirus status from the catalog of TCR beta chain sequences. A later analysis assigned V and J genes by comparing TCR nucleotide sequences with IMGT/GENE-DB human TR gene sequences. The TCRdist pipeline was used in a later analysis to assign CDR3 sequences and most-parsimonious VDJ recombination scenarios. In a later analysis, each TCR beta chain was defined by its CDR3 amino acid sequence together with its V-gene family, and reads lacking a unique V-gene family were excluded. In a later analysis, 450 to 600 highly shared, low-generation-probability nucleotide sequences were removed to address suspected cross-contamination and a sequencing artifact. A later analysis calculated a clonal expansion index for each public chain from normalized within-repertoire ranks of inferred template counts. In a later analysis, generation probabilities were computed using a VDJ recombination model fitted to out-of-frame rearrangements, and the results were checked against IGoR. Hypergeometric tests were used in a later analysis to score TCR-TCR, TCR-HLA and TCR-CMV co-occurrence, with a repertoire-size bias correction applied to the TCR pairs. False discovery rates were estimated in a later analysis by permuting HLA or CMV assignments 20 times. In a later analysis, co-occurring TCRs were grouped using DBSCAN, and TCRdist sequence similarity was added for clustering within HLA-allele-positive subsets. For co-occurrence clustering, repertoires with fewer than 30,000 or more than 120,000 public chains were excluded, along with four or five repertoires with anomalous nucleotide sharing. TCRdb's version of the immuneACCESS table is confined to in-frame rearrangements and falls short of the full clone set. An unresolved V gene accounts for under half of the shortfall where checked; the remainder is of unknown origin. That table furnishes V, J and clone size, whereas the DNA furnished D and trimming. This sample lists 60,000 to 85,000 clones; about four fifths were detected once. Clones ranked in the top ten supply 3.4% of the sample.

The cohort comprised approximately 700 healthy bone marrow donors. At the time of sampling, every cohort member was nominally healthy, though immune exposures that went unrecorded were likely present. The donor tested CMV seronegative and was one of the 352 seronegative cohort members. A peripheral blood sample was collected from each donor, and TCR beta sequencing was performed on peripheral blood mononuclear cells. Genomic DNA was extracted from the blood cell samples with the Qiagen DNeasy Blood Extraction Kit. The V end gives up 6 bases and the J end 4 bases, leaving 10 bases in the junction not matched to a gene. Reading the germline V gene (reference sequence) gives CDR1 SEHNR and CDR2 FQNEAQ. Including the terminal cysteine and phenylalanine, the CDR3 comprises 15 residues. The only DNA kept is the CDR3, 45 bases in frame from the first base. The investigation overall reported the following: An association between a missense DCLRE1C variant and V-gene and J-gene trimming of TCR beta chains was found in a later genetic analysis and replicated in an independent cohort. Because the 87-base-pair reads could not distinguish some IMGT-functional V segments, including TRBV6-2 and TRBV6-3, those segments were excluded. A further reported finding was that TCR beta sequences accurately predicted the HLA-A and HLA-B alleles for most subjects in the first cohort. In a later analysis, some 17,000 TCR beta sequences were associated with specific HLA alleles at a false discovery rate of 0.05. In an earlier analysis of more than 500 of the donors, most TCR beta V segments appeared in productive rearrangements about 90% or about 30% of the time, broadly matching IMGT annotations. A cluster of highly shared sequence variants was judged likely to be a technical artifact of the sequencing pipeline. The earlier analysis of approximately 590 of the donors excluded 15 to 20 rarely observed V segments, including chromosome 9 orphons, because counts were too low. For the cohort, immune exposure information was limited to CMV serostatus. It was suggested by the authors that the approach could potentially be generalized to other disease states and immunological phenotypes. Linkage disequilibrium might explain the correlated functional status among segregating V segments, but an unknown experimental factor could not be excluded. In a later analysis, HLA-associated TCR beta chains showed more clonal expansion and lower generation probabilities than non-associated chains that were equally common. In a later analysis, most CMV-associated TCR beta chains were found to appear HLA-restricted, with HLA associations seemingly driven largely by CMV exposure. Assigning TCR associations to individual alleles was difficult when HLA alleles, especially DR and DQ, strongly co-occurred. Across donors, most TCR sequences were observed very rarely, whereas some public TCRs were present in many individuals. The study gave a list of some 150 TCR beta chains associated with cytomegalovirus. In this cohort, only TCR beta chains were sequenced, and detectable features were limited by the absence of alpha or paired-chain data. Because HLA typing was missing for some donors at each locus, association tests included only the typed subset. A later genetic analysis reported fewer N-insertions in productive TCRs among donors in an Asian-associated ancestry cluster than the approximately 700-donor mean. Three of the identified cytomegalovirus-associated TCR beta chains were confirmed in vitro to be specific for cytomegalovirus antigens. According to a later analysis, TCR association rates differed among HLA loci, with DRB1 alleles showing the most associated TCRs and HLA-C alleles showing the fewest. In both the original and validation cohorts, the classifier was reported to diagnose cytomegalovirus status with high specificity and sensitivity. The presence/absence analyses assumed that sequencing depth was roughly uniform across donors, and that assumption may not be true. According to a later analysis, parvovirus B19, influenza, CMV and Epstein-Barr virus appeared linked to several top co-occurrence clusters.

Sequencing used PBMCs. The sequence was obtained from a man aged 35 to 55 in good health and CMV-seronegative. The rearrangement joined TRBV7-9 to TRBJ1-2, with 8 bases in between that match TRBD1. The CDR3 here reads CASRGRGLSGYGYTF. The DNA reads TGTGCCAGCAGGGGCAGGGGGCTTTCCGGCTATGGCTACACCTTC. With the rest looked up from the reference TRBV7-9 and TRBJ1-2 genes rather than sequenced, the full variable domain is DTGVSQNPRHKITKRGQNVTFRCDPISEHNRLYWYRQTLGQGPEFLTYFQNEAQLEKSRLLSDRFSAERPKGSFSTLEIQRTEQGDSAMYLCASRGRGLSGYGYTFGSGTRLTVV.